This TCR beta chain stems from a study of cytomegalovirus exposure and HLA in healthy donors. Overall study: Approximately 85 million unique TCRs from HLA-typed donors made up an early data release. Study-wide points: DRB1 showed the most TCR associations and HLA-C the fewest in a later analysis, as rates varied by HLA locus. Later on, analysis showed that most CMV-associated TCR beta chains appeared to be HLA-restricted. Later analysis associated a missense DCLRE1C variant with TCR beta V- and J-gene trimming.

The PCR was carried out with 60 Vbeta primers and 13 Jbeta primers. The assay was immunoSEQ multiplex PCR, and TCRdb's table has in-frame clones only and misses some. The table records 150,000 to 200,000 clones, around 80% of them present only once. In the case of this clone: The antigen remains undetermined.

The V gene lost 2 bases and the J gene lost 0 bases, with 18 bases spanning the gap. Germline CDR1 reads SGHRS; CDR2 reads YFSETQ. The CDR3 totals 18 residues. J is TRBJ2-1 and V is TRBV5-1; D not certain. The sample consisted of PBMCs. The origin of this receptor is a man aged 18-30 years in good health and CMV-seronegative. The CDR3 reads CASSFYRGPLSSYNEQFF. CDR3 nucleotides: TGCGCCAGCAGCTTCTACCGTGGGCCCCTGAGCTCCTACAATGAGCAGTTCTTC.